These 32 T cell receptor beta chains were all obtained from the same sample, sequenced in a study of shared clonotypes between healthy human individuals. Sequencing was performed with immunoSEQ multiplex PCR; in TCRdb, only in-frame clones are kept and a portion is missing. In the table there are around 2,000,000 clones, 90% to 95% of which are singletons. The sample taken for sequencing was naive CD4+ T cells sorted from blood. The subset: CD45RA+ positively selected. These receptors were obtained from a man between 18 and 35 years old in good health.

This clone was seen just once. The genes are TRBV10-2 and TRBJ2-7; 7 nucleotides agree with TRBD1. The length of the CDR3 is 14 residues. Germline values: CDR1 WSHSY, CDR2 SAAADI. The trim removed 8 bases at V and 1 base at J, leaving 8 bases unmatched. Here the CDR3 reads CASHETGFSYEQYF. The CDR3 bases are TGCGCCAGCCACGAGACAGGGTTTTCCTACGAGCAGTACTTC.

This chain joins TRBV6-5 and TRBJ2-2; no clear D. V was trimmed by 5 bases and J by 0 bases, leaving 7 bases between them. The CDR3 runs to 14 residues. From germline, CDR1 is MNHEY and CDR2 SVGAGI. This chain's CDR3 is CASSPTTNTGELFF. DNA of the CDR3: TGTGCCAGCAGTCCGACAACGAACACCGGGGAGCTGTTTTTT.

The chain recombines TRBV11-2 with TRBJ2-7; TRBD1 aligns across 12 bases. The CDR3 is 15 residues long. With 4 bases clipped from V and 5 bases from J, the junction kept 6 bases outside the gene matches. The germline V gene has CDR1 SGHAT and CDR2 FQNNGV. The CDR3 nucleotides read TGTGCCAGCAGCTATAGGGACAGGGGGCAAAACGAGCAGTACTTC. Protein sequence: CASSYRDRGQNEQYF.

The gene calls are TRBV7-2 and TRBJ2-7; 7 bases match TRBD2. J was trimmed by 3 bases and V by 2 bases; bases with no gene match: 7. Germline CDR1 reads SGHTA; CDR2 reads FQGNSA. CDR3 size: 15 residues. The CDR3 is CASSLIGGRFYEQYF. For the CDR3, the DNA is TGTGCCAGCAGCTTAATCGGGGGGAGGTTCTACGAGCAGTACTTC.

The chain uses TRBV18 and TRBJ2-7; tentative D call: TRBD1 (5 bases). The length of the CDR3 is 15 residues. Germline CDR1 KGHSH, CDR2 LQKENI. Between the trimmed V and J ends, which lost 3 bases and 2 bases, there was a span of 14 bases. CDR3 region: CASSPAGAATYEQYF. The CDR3 DNA is TGTGCCAGCTCACCGGCTGGGGCTGCGACCTACGAGCAGTACTTC.

This sequence joins TRBV2 and TRBJ1-6; 9 bases line up with TRBD1. Germline V CDR1 and CDR2: SNHLY, FYNNEI. The CDR3 sequence is 15 residues long. Germline trimming cut 6 bases from V and 5 bases from J; bases unmatched to any gene: 5. In DNA, the CDR3 is TGTGCCAGCAGGGTTACAGGGGGCAATAATTCACCCCTCCACTTT. Translated, it gives CASRVTGGNNSPLHF.

This clone was recorded once. This specimen includes other DNA sequences encoding the same CDR3. The V call is TRBV30, the J call TRBJ2-2, with D uncertain. V lost 0 bases and J lost 7, with 9 bases in between. The germline V gene has CDR1 GTSNPN and CDR2 SVGIG (reference sequence). The CDR3 loop spans 13 amino acids. The CDR3 spells CAWSVLGGGELFF. The CDR3, as DNA: TGTGCCTGGAGTGTACTTGGCGGCGGGGAGCTGTTTTTT. Full variable domain (outside the CDR3, taken from reference TRBV30 and TRBJ2-2): SQTIHQWPATLVQPVGSPLSLECTVEGTSNPNLYWYRQAAGRGLQLLFYSVGIGQISSEVPQNLSASRPQDRQFILSSKKLLLSDSGFYLCAWSVLGGGELFFGEGSRLTVL.

This rearrangement joins TRBV10-3 to TRBJ2-7, with D maybe TRBD2 (6 bases). Trimming took off 6 bases at V and 4 bases at J, with 16 bases between the two ends. The CDR3 runs 14 residues. Germline V gives CDR1 ENHRY, CDR2 SYGVKD. CDR3 in amino acids: CAIREAGPLYEQYF. In DNA, the CDR3 is TGTGCCATCAGGGAGGCGGGACCCCTATACGAGCAGTACTTC.

To note about this clone: A read error may explain this, as a much larger clone is one base away. Additional DNA sequences in this sample encode the identical CDR3. This chain links TRBV7-2 with TRBJ2-7; D unresolved. The V end lost 0 bases, the J end lost 6 bases, and 3 bases lay between the germline ends. Per the germline V gene, CDR1 is SGHTA and CDR2 is FQGNSA. CDR3 size: 11 residues. The CDR3: CASSLAFEQYF. In DNA, the CDR3 is TGTGCCAGCAGCTTAGCCTTCGAGCAGTACTTC.

The rearrangement joins TRBV29-1 to TRBJ2-3; D not resolved. Trimming left V 5 bases short and J 4 bases short, with 13 bases between. The germline CDR1 and CDR2 sequences are SQVTM and ANQGSEA. This CDR3 contains 13 residues. The CDR3 sequence: CSVFIGVPDTQYF. The CDR3 bases are TGCAGCGTTTTTATTGGTGTCCCAGATACGCAGTATTTT.

The chain joins TRBV19 to TRBJ2-2, with D possibly being TRBD1 (7 bases). Looked up from germline, CDR1 is LNHDA and CDR2 is SQIVND (reference sequence). There are 15 residues in the CDR3. V was pared by 9 bases and J by 3 bases, with 17 bases between. DNA of the CDR3: TGTGCCAGCATGCGGGACAGCACCTACACCGGGGAGCTGTTTTTT. Translating it yields CASMRDSTYTGELFF.

V is TRBV7-9 and J is TRBJ2-1, with a tentative D call TRBD2 (5 bases). Germline V gene lookup returns CDR1 SEHNR and CDR2 FQNEAQ (reference sequence). The CDR3 totals 16 residues. The V end lost 1 base, the J end lost 5 bases, and 15 bases lay between the germline ends. The DNA for the CDR3 is TGTGCCAGCAGCTTAGGGATGTGGGAGTCGGACAATGAGCAGTTCTTC. Translation: CASSLGMWESDNEQFF.

The rearrangement joins TRBV7-2 to TRBJ2-2; 8 nucleotides align to TRBD1. The length of the CDR3 is 15 residues. The germline V gene has CDR1 SGHTA and CDR2 FQGNSA. J gave up 7 bases and V 7 bases, and 11 bases lay outside the gene matches. CDR3 sequence reads: CASTSFDRGFGELFF. The CDR3 DNA follows: TGTGCCAGCACCTCTTTTGACAGGGGATTCGGGGAGCTGTTTTTT.

This clone was seen a single time. The J gene is TRBJ1-2, the V gene TRBV5-1; D is unresolved. This CDR3 contains 12 residues. From germline, CDR1 is SGHRS and CDR2 YFSETQ. The V and J ends lost 0 bases and 8 bases respectively, with 8 bases between them. CDR3 region: CASSLDYYGYTF. The DNA for the CDR3 is TGCGCCAGCAGCTTGGACTATTACGGCTACACCTTC.

The rearrangement joins TRBV5-1 to TRBJ1-6, with TRBD1 matching over 11 bases. V lost 4 bases to trimming and J lost 8 bases; unmatched junction nucleotides: 11. This CDR3 has 17 amino acids. The germline V gene encodes CDR1 SGHRS and CDR2 YFSETQ. The CDR3 region has the DNA TGCGCCAGCAGCACTGGACCCTCGGACAGGGGGCATTCACCCCTCCACTTT. As protein: CASSTGPSDRGHSPLHF. Full variable domain (outside the CDR3, taken from reference TRBV5-1 and TRBJ1-6): KAGVTQTPRYLIKTRGQQVTLSCSPISGHRSVSWYQQTPGQGLQFLFEYFSETQRNKGNFPGRFSGRQFSNSRSEMNVSTLELGDSALYLCASSTGPSDRGHSPLHFGNGTRLTVT.

The chain has TRBV6-6 and TRBJ1-5, with unresolved D. CDR3 length equals 15 residues. V was clipped by 6 bases and J by 0 bases, with 12 bases between them. Germline lookup yields CDR1 MNHNY and CDR2 SVGAGI (reference sequence). The CDR3 loop reads CASRNGRNSNQPQHF. CDR3 coding DNA: TGTGCCAGCAGAAATGGACGCAATAGCAATCAGCCCCAGCATTTT.

The J gene is TRBJ1-4, the V gene TRBV7-9; D unresolved. Germline values: CDR1 SEHNR, CDR2 FQNEAQ (reference sequence). The CDR3 consists of 16 residues. V lost 2 bases to trimming and J lost 0 bases, with 10 bases between them. The CDR3 DNA reads TGTGCCAGCAGCTTAATAGCCCTTGCAACTAATGAAAAACTGTTTTTT. It specifies CASSLIALATNEKLFF.

This chain links TRBV28 with TRBJ1-5; possible D gene TRBD1, 6 bases. Trimming removed 6 bases from V and 6 bases from J, with 18 bases in between. The CDR3 has 15 residues. CDR1 and CDR2 from the germline V gene are MDHEN and SYDVKM. This chain's CDR3 is CASSSTGQVGQPQHF. CDR3 DNA sequence: TGTGCCAGCAGCAGTACAGGGCAAGTAGGTCAGCCCCAGCATTTT.

The chain links TRBV6-1 to TRBJ1-2; D not resolved. The germline V gene has CDR1 MNHNS and CDR2 SASEGT. The CDR3 is made up of 10 amino acids. V dropped 3 bases and J dropped 6 bases, with 2 bases sitting between them. CDR3: CASSENGYTF. As DNA, the CDR3 is TGTGCCAGCAGTGAGAATGGCTACACCTTC.

Turning to this clone: In the same sample, other DNA sequences code for this CDR3. The CDR3: CASRNYNEQFF. The CDR3 bases are TGTGCCAGCAGGAATTACAATGAGCAGTTCTTC. The chain has TRBV6-5 and TRBJ2-1; D call uncertain. This CDR3 contains 11 residues. Trimming cost V 6 bases and J 4 bases, with 4 bases left between them. The germline V gene encodes CDR1 MNHEY and CDR2 SVGAGI.

The rearrangement links TRBV4-1 to TRBJ1-6; D call uncertain. Trimming pared 0 bases from V and 4 bases from J, leaving 13 bases between. Germline assignment: CDR1 MGHRA and CDR2 YSYEKL. CDR3 length equals 17 residues. The CDR3 region has the DNA TGCGCCAGCAGCCAAGAAGGGTGGCGTATTTATAATTCACCCCTCCACTTT. Residues: CASSQEGWRIYNSPLHF.

This clone was recorded only once. Other DNA sequences in this sample translate to the same CDR3. This sequence joins TRBV5-1 and TRBJ2-3; 9 nucleotides line up with TRBD2. Germline lookup yields CDR1 SGHRS and CDR2 YFSETQ. With 4 bases clipped from V and 2 bases from J, the junction kept 5 bases outside the gene matches. The CDR3 consists of 15 residues. CDR3 nucleotide sequence: TGCGCCAGCAGCCCTGGGACTAGCTCCACAGATACGCAGTATTTT. This sequence encodes CASSPGTSSTDTQYF.

The chain links TRBV7-9 to TRBJ2-1; TRBD2 matches at 8 bases. The V segment lost 1 base and the J segment 7 bases; nucleotides outside the gene matches: 9. CDR1 is SEHNR and CDR2 is FQNEAQ in the germline V gene (reference sequence). This CDR3 spans 16 amino acids. The CDR3 sequence is CASSLGGSGKGNEQFF. CDR3 sequence (DNA): TGTGCCAGCAGCTTAGGCGGTAGCGGGAAGGGGAATGAGCAGTTCTTC. Drawing the rest from reference TRBV7-9 and TRBJ2-1, the complete variable domain is DTGVSQNPRHKITKRGQNVTFRCDPISEHNRLYWYRQTLGQGPEFLTYFQNEAQLEKSRLLSDRFSAERPKGSFSTLEIQRTEQGDSAMYLCASSLGGSGKGNEQFFGPGTRLTVL.

V usage is TRBV7-2 and J usage is TRBJ2-5, with D tentatively TRBD2 (6 bases). Germline V gene lookup returns CDR1 SGHTA and CDR2 FQGNSA. CDR3 length equals 14 residues. V was shortened by 6 bases and J by 1 base, with 12 bases between the two germline ends. CDR3 residues: CASRFSGGQETQYF. The CDR3 region has the DNA TGTGCCAGCAGATTTAGCGGAGGCCAAGAGACCCAGTACTTC.

The chain carries TRBV10-3 and TRBJ2-3, with 11 bases matching TRBD2. The CDR3 extends over 16 amino acids. J lost 4 bases, V lost 3 bases, and 6 bases had no gene match. CDR1 ENHRY and CDR2 SYGVKD come from the germline V gene. The CDR3 DNA reads as TGTGCCATCAGTGAACTAGCGGGGGTCGGGGCAGATACGCAGTATTTT. Residues: CAISELAGVGADTQYF.

The chain has TRBV5-4 and TRBJ2-7, with 8 bases lining up with TRBD1. The germline V gene encodes CDR1 SGHNT and CDR2 YYREEE (reference sequence). Trimming removed 4 bases from V and 7 bases from J; junction bases left unmatched: 13. CDR3 length: 15 amino acids. The CDR3 DNA is TGTGCCAGCAGCCTTGGGTCAGGGGGCTTACGTGAGCAGTACTTC. Its protein is CASSLGSGGLREQYF.

This chain connects TRBV5-1 to TRBJ1-6; D gene uncertain. V dropped 0 bases and J dropped 9 bases, with 7 bases sitting between them. The CDR3 has 13 residues. Per germline, CDR1 SGHRS and CDR2 YFSETQ. DNA of the CDR3: TGCGCCAGCAGCTTGGACGTCGGTTCACCCCTCCACTTT. Translating gives CASSLDVGSPLHF.

This chain joins TRBV6-1 and TRBJ1-3; no definite D call. The CDR3 is 13 amino acids. Trimming pared 6 bases from V and 2 bases from J, leaving 8 bases between. CDR1 is MNHNS and CDR2 is SASEGT in the germline V gene. The chain's CDR3 is CASRFSTGNTIYF. The DNA for the CDR3 is TGTGCCAGCAGATTTAGCACTGGAAACACCATATATTTT.

The chain combines TRBV25-1 with TRBJ2-7; TRBD1 matches at 7 bases. CDR1 and CDR2 from the germline V gene are MGHDK and SYGVNS. The CDR3 consists of 15 residues. With V trimmed by 2 bases and J by 2 bases, 6 bases remained unmatched. The DNA for the CDR3 is TGTGCCAGCAGTGAACCTGACAGGGCCCCCTACGAGCAGTACTTC. Its translation: CASSEPDRAPYEQYF.

Turning to this clone: Other nucleotide sequences in the sample specify the same CDR3. The chain couples TRBV7-2 to TRBJ1-5; D is possibly TRBD1 (5 bases). Germline V gene lookup returns CDR1 SGHTA and CDR2 FQGNSA. CDR3 length: 15 amino acids. V was trimmed by 2 bases and J by 0 bases, leaving 8 bases between them. The DNA for the CDR3 is TGTGCCAGCAGCTTATGGGGGGATAGCAATCAGCCCCAGCATTTT. This encodes CASSLWGDSNQPQHF.

The chain couples TRBV5-1 to TRBJ1-4, with TRBD1 matching 8 bases. This CDR3 spans 16 amino acids. V dropped 1 base and J dropped 2; count of bases not matched to a gene: 4. Germline V CDR1 and CDR2: SGHRS, YFSETQ. The CDR3 sequence is CASSLLTGATNEKLFF. The CDR3 DNA is TGCGCCAGCAGCTTGCTGACAGGGGCGACTAATGAAAAACTGTTTTTT.

This clone has just a few counts. The rearrangement joins TRBV15 to TRBJ2-7; D is perhaps TRBD1 (7 bases). V was trimmed by 0 bases and J by 5 bases, leaving 14 bases between them. The CDR3 consists of 15 residues. Germline V gene sequence: CDR1 LNHNV, CDR2 YYDKDF (reference sequence). This chain's CDR3 is CATSRDLTGRNEQYF. The DNA for the CDR3 is TGTGCCACCAGCAGAGATCTGACAGGGAGGAACGAGCAGTACTTC.